One and the same sample provided the 27 T cell receptor beta chains below, sequenced in a study of blood T cell repertoires in COVID-19. The protocol was immunoSEQ multiplex PCR, while the TCRdb copy is restricted to in-frame clones and leaves out a portion. This table holds about 230,000 clones, 65% to 90% found once. The sequenced sample consisted of peripheral blood. All receptors derive from a woman aged 45-60 years with acute or convalescent COVID-19.

The chain employs TRBV5-1 and TRBJ2-7, with 14 bases aligning to TRBD2. V was clipped by 4 bases and J by 3 bases; unmatched bases: 3. Germline V gene sequence: CDR1 SGHRS, CDR2 YFSETQ. This CDR3 has 15 residues. DNA of the CDR3: TGCGCCAGCAGCGCCGGGACTAGCGGGAGCTACGAGCAGTACTTC. Translating it yields CASSAGTSGSYEQYF.

A few counts support this clone. The rearrangement links TRBV2 to TRBJ1-1; D might be TRBD1 (5 bases). Germline CDR1 SNHLY, CDR2 FYNNEI. V was shortened by 4 bases and J by 0 bases, with 12 bases between the two germline ends. The CDR3 is 15 amino acids. CDR3 DNA: TGTGCCAGCAGTGTGGAGGGGACGATGAACACTGAAGCTTTCTTT. This gives the protein CASSVEGTMNTEAFF. Full variable domain (missing parts from reference TRBV2 and TRBJ1-1): EPEVTQTPSHQVTQMGQEVILRCVPISNHLYFYWYRQILGQKVEFLVSFYNNEISEKSEIFDDQFSVERPDGSNFTLKIRSTKLEDSAMYFCASSVEGTMNTEAFFGQGTRLTVV.

This clone turned up a few times. The chain uses TRBV16 and TRBJ1-2; no clear D. The CDR3 spans 15 residues. Trimming pared 2 bases from V and 4 bases from J, leaving 14 bases between. CDR1 is KGHSY and CDR2 is FQNENV in the germline V gene. The CDR3 DNA reads as TGTGCCAGCAGCCAAGGCGGAGGGCCCGGCTATGGCTACACCTTC. This gives the protein CASSQGGGPGYGYTF.

The genes are TRBV21-1 and TRBJ1-5. TRBV21-1 is a pseudogene locus. The CDR3 spans 14 residues. The CDR3 DNA reads as TGTGCCAGCAGCAAAGGGGGGGGCGCCCAGCCCCAGCATTTT. This sequence encodes CASSKGGGAQPQHF.

In DNA, the CDR3 is TGTGCCAGCAGCTCTTCTCCCTCCTACGAGCAGTACTTC. Translating it yields CASSSSPSYEQYF. The chain joins TRBV7-3 to TRBJ2-7; no clear D. Germline lookup yields CDR1 SGHTA and CDR2 FQGTGA. The V gene lost 4 bases and the J gene lost 0 bases, with 7 bases spanning the gap. CDR3 length equals 13 residues.

The sample holds one count of this clone. The chain is built from TRBV6-2 or TRBV6-3 and TRBJ1-1; 7 positions agree with TRBD1. The CDR3 loop spans 11 amino acids. J lost 8 bases, V lost 6 bases, and 3 bases had no gene match. CDR1 is MNHEY, CDR2 SVGEGT, per germline. CDR3 in amino acids: CASSQGQEAFF. In DNA, the CDR3 is TGTGCCAGCAGCCAGGGACAGGAAGCTTTCTTT.

This sequence joins TRBV21-1 and TRBJ2-1; TRBD1 is the table's D call and was not checked against the DNA. TRBV21-1 is a recognized pseudogene. The CDR3 has 14 amino acids. DNA for the CDR3: TGTGCCAGCAGCAAAGGGACAGGGGGCAATGAGCAGTTCTTC. Translation: CASSKGTGGNEQFF.

The chain recombines TRBV6-6 with TRBJ1-5; 7 bases are a match to TRBD1. The CDR3 has 15 amino acids. The junction had 6 bases not matched to a gene; V was cut back by 6 bases and J by 1 base. The V gene's germline CDR1 is MNHNY and CDR2 SVGAGI (reference sequence). The CDR3 DNA reads TGTGCCAGCAGAAAGCAGGGGGGAAGCAATCAGCCCCAGCATTTT. It translates to CASRKQGGSNQPQHF.

This sequence joins TRBV20-1 and TRBJ2-1; 7 bases map to TRBD2. V was clipped by 3 bases and J by 6 bases; unmatched bases: 8. Germline CDR1 and CDR2: DFQATT and SNEGSKA (reference sequence). The CDR3 runs to 14 residues. The CDR3: CSASKAGVGNEQFF. DNA for the CDR3: TGCAGTGCTAGTAAGGCGGGAGTGGGCAATGAGCAGTTCTTC.

The V and J genes are TRBV11-3 and TRBJ2-3; TRBD1 matches 10 bases. V shed 5 bases, J shed 4 bases, and the junction held 3 bases outside the gene matches. This CDR3 comprises 14 residues. Germline V gene lookup returns CDR1 SGHNT and CDR2 YENEEA. CDR3 DNA: TGTGCCAGCAGCCGAGGGACAGGGGCAGATACGCAGTATTTT. This sequence encodes CASSRGTGADTQYF.

CDR3: CASRSLAGQQFF. CDR3 DNA: TGTGCCAGCAGGTCCCTAGCGGGGCAGCAGTTCTTC. The V call is TRBV6-5, the J call TRBJ2-1, with 9 positions matching TRBD2. The V and J ends lost 6 bases and 11 bases, in that order; junction bases with no gene match: 5. The CDR3 consists of 12 residues. The germline V gene has CDR1 MNHEY and CDR2 SVGAGI.

The V call is TRBV18, the J call TRBJ2-7, with TRBD2 matching 9 bases. The length of the CDR3 is 16 residues. V lost 3 bases and J lost 3; bases outside the gene matches: 9. Germline V gene lookup returns CDR1 KGHSH and CDR2 LQKENI. CDR3 in amino acids: CASSPELAGGHYEQYF. Written as DNA, the CDR3 is TGTGCCAGCTCACCGGAATTGGCGGGGGGGCACTACGAGCAGTACTTC. Full variable domain (remainder filled in from reference TRBV18 and TRBJ2-7): NAGVMQNPRHLVRRRGQEARLRCSPMKGHSHVYWYRQLPEEGLKFMVYLQKENIIDESGMPKERFSAEFPKEGPSILRIQQVVRGDSAAYFCASSPELAGGHYEQYFGPGTRLTVT.

J is TRBJ2-2 and V is TRBV24-1; 7 bases are a match to TRBD1. The ends lost 7 bases at V and 2 bases at J; junction bases unmatched: 6. This CDR3 comprises 15 residues. Germline CDR1 is KGHDR and CDR2 is SFDVKD. The CDR3 loop is CATSLTGTNTGELFF. The CDR3 DNA sequence: TGTGCCACCAGCCTGACAGGGACAAACACCGGGGAGCTGTTTTTT.

This clone has more than one count but fewer than ten. The rearrangement links TRBV27 to TRBJ1-6; 11 bases map to TRBD1. The J segment lost 10 bases and the V segment lost 5 bases, leaving 7 bases of the junction unmatched. The CDR3 is made up of 15 amino acids. In germline, CDR1 is MNHEY, CDR2 SMNVEV (reference sequence). The CDR3 region is CASSTGGQGDSPLHF. CDR3 coding DNA: TGTGCCAGCAGTACCGGGGGACAGGGGGACTCACCCCTCCACTTT.

The J gene is TRBJ2-3, the V gene TRBV11-1, with D hard to call. The CDR3 sequence is 15 residues long. Germline assignment: CDR1 SGHAT and CDR2 FQDESV (reference sequence). Trimming cost V 7 bases and J 2 bases, with 16 bases left between them. Here the CDR3 DNA reads TGTGCCAGCACAGCCAACTACGATTCCACAGATACGCAGTATTTT. Residues: CASTANYDSTDTQYF. Looking up the rest from reference TRBV11-1 and TRBJ2-3 gives the full variable domain: EAEVAQSPRYKITEKSQAVAFWCDPISGHATLYWYRQILGQGPELLVQFQDESVVDDSQLPKDRFSAERLKGVDSTLKIQPAELGDSAMYLCASTANYDSTDTQYFGPGTRLTVL.

Only a few counts were recorded for this clone. J is TRBJ1-1 and V is TRBV18; D call uncertain. Germline lookup yields CDR1 KGHSH and CDR2 LQKENI. This CDR3 has 13 residues. The germline V and J ends were trimmed by 4 bases and 0 bases, with 6 bases remaining between them. The CDR3 here is CASSLAMNTEAFF. The CDR3 DNA reads TGTGCCAGCTCACTCGCTATGAACACTGAAGCTTTCTTT.

The rearrangement joins TRBV2 to TRBJ2-5; TRBD1 might be the D (6 bases). Trimming removed 1 base from V and 5 bases from J, with 11 bases in between. The length of the CDR3 is 14 residues. Germline lookup yields CDR1 SNHLY and CDR2 FYNNEI. CDR3 region: CASSEGGQGETQYF. CDR3 DNA: TGTGCCAGCAGTGAAGGGGGGCAGGGTGAGACCCAGTACTTC. Combining the CDR3 with reference TRBV2 and TRBJ2-5 gives the whole variable domain EPEVTQTPSHQVTQMGQEVILRCVPISNHLYFYWYRQILGQKVEFLVSFYNNEISEKSEIFDDQFSVERPDGSNFTLKIRSTKLEDSAMYFCASSEGGQGETQYFGPGTRLLVL.

The chain employs TRBV6-1 and TRBJ1-5, with D maybe TRBD1 (5 bases). The CDR3 is made up of 15 amino acids. From germline, CDR1 is MNHNS and CDR2 SASEGT. V lost 2 bases to trimming and J lost 5 bases, with 13 bases between them. CDR3 sequence: CASSERRVGDQPQHF. CDR3 sequence (DNA): TGTGCCAGCAGTGAAAGGAGGGTGGGGGATCAGCCCCAGCATTTT.

V gene TRBV28 combines with J gene TRBJ1-4; a weak D match, TRBD1 (5 bases). The CDR3 is 15 amino acids. CDR1 is MDHEN and CDR2 is SYDVKM in the germline V gene. V was cut by 3 bases and J by 3 bases, with 11 bases left in between. CDR3 sequence: CASSLSTAPNEKLFF. CDR3 coding DNA: TGTGCCAGCAGTTTGTCGACAGCTCCTAATGAAAAACTGTTTTTT.

The J gene is TRBJ1-1, the V gene TRBV7-9; TRBD1 matches at 7 bases. V lost 5 bases to trimming and J lost 4 bases; unmatched junction nucleotides: 10. The CDR3 extends over 15 amino acids. Per germline, CDR1 SEHNR and CDR2 FQNEAQ (reference sequence). This chain's CDR3 is CASSQETGRPTEAFF. CDR3 DNA: TGTGCCAGCAGCCAAGAGACAGGGCGGCCCACTGAAGCTTTCTTT. Full variable domain (outside the CDR3, taken from reference TRBV7-9 and TRBJ1-1): DTGVSQNPRHKITKRGQNVTFRCDPISEHNRLYWYRQTLGQGPEFLTYFQNEAQLEKSRLLSDRFSAERPKGSFSTLEIQRTEQGDSAMYLCASSQETGRPTEAFFGQGTRLTVV.

Comments on this clone: One junction end does not reproduce the germline sequence, and a read error may be involved. The J gene is TRBJ2-5, the V gene TRBV7-7; 8 positions match TRBD1. From germline, CDR1 is SSHAT and CDR2 FNYEAQ (reference sequence). The CDR3 spans 16 residues. CDR3 in DNA: TGTGCTAGCAGCTTATGGTCCCAGGGGGCTGGAGAGACCCAGTACTTC. Translation gives CASSLWSQGAGETQYF.

This clone was observed a single time. The V gene is TRBV2, the J gene TRBJ2-1; the D gene is possibly TRBD2 (5 bases). CDR3 length equals 15 residues. The germline CDR1 and CDR2 sequences are SNHLY and FYNNEI. The V gene lost 6 bases and the J gene lost 0 bases, with 12 bases spanning the gap. The CDR3 DNA is TGTGCCAGCAGCCAGGACTTCAGCTCCTACAATGAGCAGTTCTTC. It yields the protein CASSQDFSSYNEQFF.

This clone was observed a single time. The chain has TRBV6-5 and TRBJ1-3; D gene ambiguous. This CDR3 has 14 amino acids. V shed 6 bases and J shed 2 bases, with 11 bases lying between them. Germline lookup yields CDR1 MNHEY and CDR2 SVGAGI. The CDR3 loop is CASSDFGAGNTIYF. The CDR3 bases are TGTGCCAGCAGCGACTTCGGAGCTGGAAACACCATATATTTT.

V gene TRBV28 combines with J gene TRBJ1-5; weak D call: TRBD1 (5 bases). Germline CDR1 is MDHEN and CDR2 is SYDVKM. The CDR3 length is 14 residues. In DNA, the CDR3 is TGTGCGGGGGGGGAAGTTACTAGCAATCAGCCCCAGCATTTT. As protein: CAGGEVTSNQPQHF.

The genes are TRBV2 and TRBJ2-7, with a possible D match to TRBD1 (5 bases). Germline V gives CDR1 SNHLY, CDR2 FYNNEI. V lost 2 bases, J lost 6 bases, and 17 bases lay in between. CDR3 length equals 15 residues. The CDR3 nucleotides read TGTGCCAGCAGTGAAAATAAGGCGTCAGGGCGCGAGCAGTACTTC. This translates into CASSENKASGREQYF.

This chain uses TRBV2 with TRBJ2-3; 8 bases map to TRBD1. Germline lookup yields CDR1 SNHLY and CDR2 FYNNEI. The CDR3 is made up of 14 amino acids. V was clipped by 4 bases and J by 4 bases; unmatched bases: 4. The CDR3 region is CASSGQGPPDTQYF. CDR3 bases: TGTGCCAGCAGTGGACAGGGGCCCCCAGATACGCAGTATTTT. Full variable domain (missing parts from reference TRBV2 and TRBJ2-3): EPEVTQTPSHQVTQMGQEVILRCVPISNHLYFYWYRQILGQKVEFLVSFYNNEISEKSEIFDDQFSVERPDGSNFTLKIRSTKLEDSAMYFCASSGQGPPDTQYFGPGTRLTVL.

The DNA of the CDR3 is TGTGCCAGCAGCTTTGAAGGGACTTTTTATGGCTACACCTTC. Translation gives CASSFEGTFYGYTF. The gene calls are TRBV13 and TRBJ1-2; TRBD1 might be the D (5 bases). The CDR3 is 14 amino acids. Germline V gene data show CDR1 as PRHDT and CDR2 as FYEKMQ (reference sequence). Deletions cut 3 bases from V and 5 bases from J, with 13 bases between.